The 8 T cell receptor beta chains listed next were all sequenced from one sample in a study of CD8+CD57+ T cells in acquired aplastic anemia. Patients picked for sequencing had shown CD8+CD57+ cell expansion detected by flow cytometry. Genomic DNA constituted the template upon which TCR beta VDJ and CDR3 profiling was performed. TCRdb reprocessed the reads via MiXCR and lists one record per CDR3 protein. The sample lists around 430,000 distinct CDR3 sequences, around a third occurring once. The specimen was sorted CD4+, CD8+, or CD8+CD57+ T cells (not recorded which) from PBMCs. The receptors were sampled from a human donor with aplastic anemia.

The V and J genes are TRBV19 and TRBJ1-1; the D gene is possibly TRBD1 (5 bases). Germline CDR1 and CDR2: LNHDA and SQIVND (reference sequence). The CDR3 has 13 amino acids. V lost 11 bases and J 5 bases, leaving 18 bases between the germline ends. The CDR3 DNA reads TGTGCCTGGGGGGAAGGAGGCCGGACTGAAGCTTTCTTT. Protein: CAWGEGGRTEAFF.

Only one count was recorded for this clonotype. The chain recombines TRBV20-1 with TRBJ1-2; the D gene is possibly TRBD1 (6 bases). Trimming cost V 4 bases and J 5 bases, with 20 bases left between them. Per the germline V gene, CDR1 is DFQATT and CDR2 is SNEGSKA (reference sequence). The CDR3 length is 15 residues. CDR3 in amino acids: CSAMLPGTSPYGYTF. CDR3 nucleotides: TGCAGTGCTATGTTACCCGGGACATCCCCTTATGGCTACACCTTC.

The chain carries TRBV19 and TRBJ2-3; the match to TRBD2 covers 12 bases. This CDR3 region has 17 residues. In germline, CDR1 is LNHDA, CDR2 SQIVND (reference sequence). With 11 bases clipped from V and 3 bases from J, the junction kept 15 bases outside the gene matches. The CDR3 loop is CAGTTTSGGSRTDTQYF. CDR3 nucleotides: TGTGCCGGTACAACGACTAGCGGGGGAAGTCGTACAGATACGCAGTATTTT.

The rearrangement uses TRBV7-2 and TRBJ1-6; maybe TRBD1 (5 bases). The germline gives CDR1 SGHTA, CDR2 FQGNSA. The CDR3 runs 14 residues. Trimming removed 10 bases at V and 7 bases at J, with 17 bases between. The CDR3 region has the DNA TGTGCCACCCCGGGGGGGACGGGGAATTCACCCCTCCACTTT. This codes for CATPGGTGNSPLHF.

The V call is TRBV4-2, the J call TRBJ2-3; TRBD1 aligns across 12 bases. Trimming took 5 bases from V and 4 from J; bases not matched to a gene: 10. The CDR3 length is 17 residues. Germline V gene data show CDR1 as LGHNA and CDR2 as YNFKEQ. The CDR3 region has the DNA TGTGCCAGCAGCGATGGGACAGGGGGCGCGAAAGCAGATACGCAGTATTTT. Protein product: CASSDGTGGAKADTQYF.

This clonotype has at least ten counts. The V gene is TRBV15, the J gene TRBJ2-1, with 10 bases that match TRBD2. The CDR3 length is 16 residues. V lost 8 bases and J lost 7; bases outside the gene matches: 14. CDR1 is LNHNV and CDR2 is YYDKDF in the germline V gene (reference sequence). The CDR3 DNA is TGTGCCACCGAAATTGGTGCTAGCGGGAGAGGGAATGAGCAGTTCTTC. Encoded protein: CATEIGASGRGNEQFF.

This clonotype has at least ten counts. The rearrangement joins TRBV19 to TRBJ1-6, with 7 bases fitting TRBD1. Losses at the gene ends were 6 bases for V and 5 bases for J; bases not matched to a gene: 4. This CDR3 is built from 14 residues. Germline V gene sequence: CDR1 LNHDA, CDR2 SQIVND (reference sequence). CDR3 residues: CASRRGTDNSPLHF. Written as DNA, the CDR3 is TGTGCCAGTAGACGGGGGACAGATAATTCACCCCTCCACTTT.

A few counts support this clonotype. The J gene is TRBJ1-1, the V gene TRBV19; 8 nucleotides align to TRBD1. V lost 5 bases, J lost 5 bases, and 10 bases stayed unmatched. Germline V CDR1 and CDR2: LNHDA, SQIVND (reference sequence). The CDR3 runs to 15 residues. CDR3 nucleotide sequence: TGTGCCAGTAGTGTCTCAGGGGGCTTAGGAACTGAAGCTTTCTTT. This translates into CASSVSGGLGTEAFF.